The next 16 T cell receptor beta chains were all read from a single sample in a study of blood T cells in healthy people across ages. Combining a sample-barcoded 5' primer with a J-beta primer mix, a second PCR ran for roughly 7 to 11 cycles. TCRdb reanalysed the 5' RACE reads using MiXCR and keeps one entry per CDR3 protein. The sample lists roughly 1.5 million distinct CDR3 sequences; 42% were seen once. The sample consisted of blood. These TCRs come from a woman in her late teens or twenties in good health.

This clonotype turned up a few times. The chain couples TRBV20-1 to TRBJ1-5; the match to TRBD1 covers 10 bases. This CDR3 comprises 18 residues. The ends lost 1 base at V and 2 bases at J; junction bases unmatched: 11. Germline CDR1 and CDR2: DFQATT and SNEGSKA (reference sequence). CDR3 loop: CSARVTGQGKVGNQPQHF. DNA for the CDR3: TGCAGTGCTAGAGTCACGGGACAGGGGAAAGTAGGCAATCAGCCCCAGCATTTT.

Worth noting for this clonotype: One junction end disagrees with the germline gene, perhaps due to a read error. The chain has TRBV11-2 and TRBJ1-1; no definite D call. Germline CDR1 reads SGHAT; CDR2 reads FQNNGV. The CDR3 has 15 residues. Here the CDR3 DNA reads TGTGCCGGCAGCTTAGAGGCCCGATTGAACACTGAAGCTTTCTTT. Protein: CAGSLEARLNTEAFF.

This clonotype was detected a few times. The rearrangement links TRBV20-1 to TRBJ1-6, with D hard to call. Germline values: CDR1 DFQATT, CDR2 SNEGSKA (reference sequence). The V gene lost 4 bases and the J gene lost 1 base, with 14 bases spanning the gap. The CDR3 spans 16 residues. The CDR3 nucleotides are TGCAGTGCTACGACCCTGGTTGAGTCCTATAATTCACCCCTCCACTTT. Translation gives CSATTLVESYNSPLHF.

The chain links TRBV20-1 to TRBJ1-1; D gene ambiguous. This CDR3 has 12 amino acids. Between the trimmed V and J ends, which lost 7 bases and 2 bases, there was a span of 11 bases. Germline V lookup: CDR1 DFQATT, CDR2 SNEGSKA (reference sequence). The CDR3 DNA is TGCAGTGATACTAATCCAAACACTGAAGCTTTCTTT. Residues: CSDTNPNTEAFF.

The CDR3 protein is CASSYSGTGVDTQYF. The CDR3 DNA follows: TGTGCCAGCAGTTACTCCGGGACAGGGGTAGATACGCAGTATTTT. V usage is TRBV6-5 and J usage is TRBJ2-3; 10 nucleotides agree with TRBD1. The germline gives CDR1 MNHEY, CDR2 SVGAGI. The CDR3 spans 15 residues. The V gene end was trimmed by 0 bases and the J gene end by 5 bases; junction bases not matched to a gene: 2.

This clonotype was seen more than once but under ten times. The chain is built from TRBV14 and TRBJ2-5; 12 bases match TRBD1. V was pared by 3 bases and J by 11 bases, with 19 bases of the junction left unmatched. CDR1 SGHDN and CDR2 FVKESK come from the germline V gene. The CDR3 covers 18 residues. This CDR3 is CASSQWDRGLAGTYEQYF. The CDR3 DNA is TGTGCCAGCAGCCAGTGGGACAGGGGGCTAGCGGGGACTTATGAGCAGTACTTC.

The V and J genes are TRBV20-1 and TRBJ2-7; TRBD2 might be the D (5 bases). CDR3 length equals 11 residues. Trimming removed 6 bases from V and 4 bases from J, with 10 bases in between. Germline CDR1 DFQATT, CDR2 SNEGSKA (reference sequence). CDR3 protein: CSALPGYEQYF. As DNA, the CDR3 is TGCAGTGCCTTACCGGGGTACGAGCAGTACTTC.

With regard to this clonotype: The junction departs from the called germline gene at one end, perhaps through a read error. The CDR3 DNA is TGCGCCAGCGGCTTGGGACTAGCGAGCACAGATACGCAGTATTTT. It yields the protein CASGLGLASTDTQYF. The chain links TRBV5-1 to TRBJ2-3, with TRBD2 identical over 10 bases. CDR1 and CDR2 from the germline V gene are SGHRS and YFSETQ. This CDR3 region has 15 residues.

This chain links TRBV15 with TRBJ1-2, with D tentatively TRBD1 (5 bases). This CDR3 region has 15 residues. The V gene lost 1 base and the J gene lost 4 bases, with 13 bases spanning the gap. Germline V gives CDR1 LNHNV, CDR2 YYDKDF (reference sequence). This chain's CDR3 is CATSRAETETYGYTF. The CDR3 bases are TGTGCCACCAGCAGAGCAGAGACAGAGACCTATGGCTACACCTTC.

The J gene is TRBJ2-7, the V gene TRBV4-3, with 8 bases identical to TRBD2. From germline, CDR1 is LGHNA and CDR2 YSLEER. Losses at the gene ends were 1 base for V and 4 bases for J; bases not matched to a gene: 9. CDR3 length: 16 amino acids. CDR3: CASSQGVLAGQYEQYF. The CDR3 DNA is TGCGCCAGCAGCCAAGGGGTTTTAGCGGGGCAGTACGAGCAGTACTTC.

The chain employs TRBV20-1 and TRBJ1-5, with D unclear. Trimming pared 1 base from V and 4 bases from J, leaving 8 bases between. Germline V gene data show CDR1 as DFQATT and CDR2 as SNEGSKA (reference sequence). The CDR3 spans 13 residues. The CDR3 sequence: CSARVDQNQPQHF. The CDR3 DNA follows: TGCAGTGCTAGAGTTGACCAGAATCAGCCCCAGCATTTT.

The table lists this clonotype with a few counts. The CDR3 sequence is CASSLAEWASVADTQYF. CDR3 coding DNA: TGTGCCAGCAGCTTAGCGGAATGGGCTAGCGTGGCAGATACGCAGTATTTT. The rearrangement links TRBV7-2 to TRBJ2-3; tentatively, D is TRBD2 (6 bases). CDR3 length: 17 residues. CDR1 SGHTA and CDR2 FQGNSA come from the germline V gene. Trimming removed 0 bases from V and 4 bases from J, with 17 bases in between.

This clonotype has only one observation. V and J are TRBV5-8 and TRBJ2-1, with TRBD1 matching 7 bases. The CDR3 loop spans 15 amino acids. Germline lookup yields CDR1 SGHTS and CDR2 YDEGEE. V shed 4 bases, J shed 3 bases, and the junction held 7 bases outside the gene matches. CDR3 in amino acids: CASSDHRGGYNEQFF. In DNA form, the CDR3 reads TGTGCCAGCAGCGATCACAGGGGCGGCTACAATGAGCAGTTCTTC. The full variable domain, in which reference TRBV5-8 and TRBJ2-1 provide the parts outside the CDR3, is EAGVTQSPTHLIKTRGQQATLRCSPISGHTSVYWYQQALGLGLQFLLWYDEGEERNRGNFPPRFSGRQFPNYSSELNVNALELEDSALYLCASSDHRGGYNEQFFGPGTRLTVL.

Note on this clonotype: One junction end does not reproduce the germline sequence, and a read error may be involved. The gene calls are TRBV20-1 and TRBJ1-2, with TRBD1 matching over 7 bases. The CDR3 covers 13 residues. Germline CDR1 reads DFQATT; CDR2 reads SNEGSKA (reference sequence). The CDR3 sequence is CSATAGGNYGHTF. CDR3 nucleotides: TGCAGTGCTACGGCAGGGGGGAACTATGGCCACACCTTC.

The rearrangement uses TRBV11-2 and TRBJ2-1, with D perhaps TRBD1 (7 bases). Germline V gene sequence: CDR1 SGHAT, CDR2 FQNNGV. The V end was cut by 1 base, the J end by 7 bases, with 11 bases between. The CDR3 sequence is 14 residues long. CDR3 sequence reads: CASSLVQGGNEQFF. The CDR3 nucleotides read TGTGCCAGCAGCTTAGTGCAGGGGGGTAATGAGCAGTTCTTC.

This clonotype was detected only once. This chain joins TRBV27 and TRBJ1-2; D possibly corresponds to TRBD1 (5 bases). The CDR3 covers 14 residues. The germline V gene has CDR1 MNHEY and CDR2 SMNVEV (reference sequence). The V and J ends lost 3 bases and 7 bases respectively, with 15 bases between them. The CDR3 bases are TGTGCCAGCAGTTTTCGCCAGGGTACCACTGGCTACACCTTC. It translates to CASSFRQGTTGYTF.